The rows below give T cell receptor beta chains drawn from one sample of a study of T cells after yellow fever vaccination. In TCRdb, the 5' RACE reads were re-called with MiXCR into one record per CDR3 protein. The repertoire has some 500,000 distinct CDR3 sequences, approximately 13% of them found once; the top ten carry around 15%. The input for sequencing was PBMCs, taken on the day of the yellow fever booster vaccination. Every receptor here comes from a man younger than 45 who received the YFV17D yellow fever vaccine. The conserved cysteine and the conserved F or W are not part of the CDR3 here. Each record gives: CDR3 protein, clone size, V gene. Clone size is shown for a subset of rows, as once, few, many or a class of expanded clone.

ASSFQISNQPQH | - | TRBV7-2
AISGGSGAYEQY | - | TRBV10-3
GTGVGDEQF | - | TRBV10-3
ASSDGAGGQNEQF | - | TRBV6-4
SASVPSGSQYNEQF | - | TRBV20-1
ASRRTGTGNTDTQY | - | TRBV12-3/TRBV12-4
AIGDSNNSPLH | few | TRBV10-3
SANYRQVRDYEQF | - | TRBV20-1
ASSSQTGANTGELF | - | TRBV18
ASSSRGDRSYNEQF | few | TRBV7-8
SAREGEKLF | few | TRBV20-1
ASSFRRGAGFHYEQY | - | TRBV18
ASRGGLAGDDEQF | - | TRBV28
ASSYVGGEQY | - | TRBV6-5
ASRRQGPGELF | few | TRBV12-3/TRBV12-4
ASSPSGGRSNQPQH | few | TRBV12-3/TRBV12-4
ASSENRDTEAF | - | TRBV2
ASSPILGTQY | few | TRBV11-2
ASSVDGSVSYEQY | few | TRBV9
ASSSFRENGELF | - | TRBV5-1
ASSQDVGREFDTQY | few | TRBV4-3
ASSYTAGQATYNEQF | - | TRBV6-5
ASSLGGGASYEQY | - | TRBV11-2
ASSHRRGLSEQY | - | TRBV2
ASSPGTGLGYEQY | few | TRBV7-9
ASSQEGAWQGEQY | - | TRBV4-2
ASSLDRGQGRGTQH | - | TRBV5-1
ASSQSQYPLYEQY | few | TRBV3-1
ASAPGQGAGYT | - | TRBV5-1
ASSRPGLAAYEQY | - | TRBV14
ASSQGGRTLYNEQF | - | TRBV4-3
ASRRHLSGANVLT | - | TRBV12-3/TRBV12-4
ASSPTSGSRDTQY | - | TRBV5-1
ASQYLGLRETQY | - | TRBV12-3/TRBV12-4
ASSLAPYGTSVQETQY | - | TRBV11-1
AISDGLAGDNEQF | few | TRBV10-3
ASSHTSGTNTGELF | - | TRBV3-1
ASSSLDGNTEAF | - | TRBV6-5
AWSNPGEQY | few | TRBV30
ASSSAGPDYSEQF | few | TRBV2
ASRGNGETQY | - | TRBV12-3/TRBV12-4
SARDVPLTGDDRNTEAF | - | TRBV20-1
ASSLARSRGTEAF | few | TRBV5-5
ATSRTPSRLAGEQY | - | TRBV15
ASSQLEGGSYEQY | - | TRBV4-3
AISEARQGRVNEQF | few | TRBV10-3
ASSQLTGQGPSQY | few | TRBV4-1
ASRFEGTDTQY | - | TRBV5-5
ASSQDYQETQY | - | TRBV4-3
ASSIGQGFQPQH | - | TRBV19
SARLAGLYEQY | many | TRBV29-1
ASSRDASSYEQY | - | TRBV5-1
ASSQGGGTDQY | - | TRBV9
SVADLAQLSGYT | - | TRBV29-1
AWSDYGQGFSPQH | - | TRBV30
ASALGDPTETQY | many | TRBV6-2/TRBV6-3
ASSQVGAGGTYNEQF | - | TRBV4-2
AISESRGSGDEQF | - | TRBV10-3
ATRGTSDSYEQY | - | TRBV5-4